This T cell receptor beta chain originates from a study of cytomegalovirus exposure and HLA in healthy donors. Background on the study: Around 89 million unique TCRs from HLA-typed donors made up an early data release. Points from the study as a whole: Association of some 18,000 TCR beta sequences with HLA alleles was found at 0.05 false discovery rate in a later analysis. The study recorded over 150 TCR beta chains that were cytomegalovirus-associated. Relative to the roughly 690-donor mean, N-insertions were reportedly fewer in an Asian-associated ancestry cluster in a later analysis.

Vbeta (60) and Jbeta (13) primers were used in the PCR. Clones were sequenced by immunoSEQ multiplex PCR, and TCRdb holds only the in-frame ones, with some missing. The table includes fewer than 250,000 clones, 70% to 80% detected once. The CDR3 has 16 amino acids. Germline assignment: CDR1 MDHEN and CDR2 SYDVKM. Trimming cost V 3 bases and J 0 bases, with 15 bases left between them. Regarding this clone: What it binds is unknown.

The sample taken for sequencing was PBMCs. This TCR came from a woman aged 30 to 39 in good health and CMV-seropositive. This chain joins TRBV28 and TRBJ2-7, with D possibly being TRBD1 (5 bases). The CDR3 nucleotides read TGTGCCAGCAGTTTCTCTATACAGGACCTCTCCTACGAGCAGTACTTC. Translating it yields CASSFSIQDLSYEQYF.